The rows below give T cell receptor beta chains drawn from one sample of a study of Ad26.COV2.S vaccination and SARS-CoV-2 variants. The table came from immunoSEQ multiplex PCR; TCRdb's copy has only in-frame clones and leaves some out. The data hold about 350,000 clones, with 88% observed a single time. The sequences come from peripheral blood, collected in a trial of Ad26.COV2.S vaccine versus placebo. These receptors were taken from a person aged 18-65 years who received the Ad26.COV2.S COVID-19 vaccine or a placebo. CDR3s include the opening cysteine and the closing phenylalanine or tryptophan. Fields, in order: V gene, D gene, J gene, clone size, CDR3 protein, CDR3 DNA. D genes are given only for firm matches. Clone size is stated in some rows and not others, as once, few, many or a class when expanded.

v_call: TRBV7-2
d_call: -
j_call: TRBJ2-3
clone_size: -
cdr3_aa: CASSLTSTPNSGDTQYF
cdr3_nt: TGTGCCAGCAGCCTAACGTCTACTCCCAATTCGGGAGATACGCAGTATTTT

v_call: TRBV19
d_call: -
j_call: TRBJ2-1
clone_size: -
cdr3_aa: CASRVVGSGNEQFF
cdr3_nt: TGTGCCAGTAGAGTGGTAGGGTCTGGCAATGAGCAGTTCTTC

v_call: TRBV5-6
d_call: -
j_call: TRBJ1-2
clone_size: -
cdr3_aa: CASSLWGAGGYTF
cdr3_nt: TGTGCCAGCAGCTTATGGGGGGCGGGAGGCTACACCTTC

v_call: TRBV14
d_call: -
j_call: TRBJ2-1
clone_size: -
cdr3_aa: CASGGSSYNEQFF
cdr3_nt: TGTGCCAGCGGGGGTAGCTCCTACAATGAGCAGTTCTTC

v_call: TRBV21-1
d_call: -
j_call: TRBJ2-1
clone_size: -
cdr3_aa: CASSIRIPYNEQFF
cdr3_nt: TGTGCCAGCAGCATCAGGATCCCCTACAATGAGCAGTTCTTC

v_call: TRBV6-1
d_call: -
j_call: TRBJ1-2
clone_size: -
cdr3_aa: CASSEVKGGSYTF
cdr3_nt: TGTGCCAGCAGTGAAGTTAAGGGAGGGAGCTACACCTTC

v_call: TRBV5-8
d_call: -
j_call: TRBJ1-6
clone_size: -
cdr3_aa: CASSWVDRPWGSPLHF
cdr3_nt: TGTGCCAGCAGCTGGGTCGATAGACCGTGGGGTTCACCCCTCCACTTT

v_call: TRBV5-6
d_call: -
j_call: TRBJ2-7
clone_size: -
cdr3_aa: CASSLPGLNEQYF
cdr3_nt: TGTGCCAGCAGCTTACCAGGGCTCAACGAGCAGTACTTC

v_call: TRBV21-1
d_call: -
j_call: TRBJ1-6
clone_size: -
cdr3_aa: CASSKQANYNSPLHF
cdr3_nt: TGTGCCAGCAGCAAACAGGCGAACTATAATTCACCCCTCCACTTT

v_call: TRBV3-1/TRBV3-2
d_call: -
j_call: TRBJ2-1
clone_size: -
cdr3_aa: CASSHPGHPSSYNEQFF
cdr3_nt: TGTGCCAGCAGCCACCCGGGACACCCCAGCTCCTACAATGAGCAGTTCTTC

v_call: TRBV20-1
d_call: -
j_call: TRBJ1-2
clone_size: -
cdr3_aa: CSARTGQGYTF
cdr3_nt: TGCAGTGCTAGAACAGGACAAGGCTACACCTTC

v_call: TRBV6-5
d_call: TRBD1
j_call: TRBJ1-2
clone_size: -
cdr3_aa: CASTRDRNYGYTF
cdr3_nt: TGTGCCAGCACCCGGGACAGAAACTATGGCTACACCTTC

v_call: TRBV4-3
d_call: -
j_call: TRBJ2-1
clone_size: once
cdr3_aa: CASSHPGSTDEQFF
cdr3_nt: TGCGCCAGCAGCCACCCTGGGAGTACGGATGAGCAGTTCTTC

v_call: TRBV5-4
d_call: -
j_call: TRBJ2-2
clone_size: -
cdr3_aa: CASSSEAGANTGELFF
cdr3_nt: TGTGCCAGCAGCTCGGAAGCCGGGGCAAACACCGGGGAGCTGTTTTTT

v_call: TRBV6-8
d_call: -
j_call: TRBJ2-5
clone_size: -
cdr3_aa: CASSTQEETQYF
cdr3_nt: TGTGCCAGCAGTACCCAAGAAGAGACCCAGTACTTC

v_call: TRBV12-3/TRBV12-4
d_call: TRBD1
j_call: TRBJ1-1
clone_size: -
cdr3_aa: CASSLGTGKRAFF
cdr3_nt: TGTGCCAGCAGTTTAGGGACAGGGAAACGAGCTTTCTTT

v_call: TRBV5-1
d_call: -
j_call: TRBJ1-6
clone_size: -
cdr3_aa: CASSLGAGTLHF
cdr3_nt: TGCGCCAGCAGCTTGGGTGCGGGTACCCTCCACTTT

v_call: TRBV9
d_call: TRBD1
j_call: TRBJ1-5
clone_size: -
cdr3_aa: CASSATGDLQPQHF
cdr3_nt: TGTGCCAGCAGCGCAACAGGGGATCTTCAGCCCCAGCATTTT

v_call: TRBV5-4
d_call: -
j_call: TRBJ1-3
clone_size: few
cdr3_aa: CASSLAGTGNTIYF
cdr3_nt: TGTGCCAGCAGCTTGGCTGGTACTGGAAACACCATATATTTT

v_call: TRBV18
d_call: TRBD1
j_call: TRBJ2-2
clone_size: -
cdr3_aa: CASSPPQGVRTGELFF
cdr3_nt: TGTGCCAGCTCACCACCACAGGGGGTCCGCACCGGGGAGCTGTTTTTT

v_call: TRBV6-2/TRBV6-3
d_call: -
j_call: TRBJ1-5
clone_size: -
cdr3_aa: CASSYSTYGQPQHF
cdr3_nt: TGTGCCAGCAGTTACTCGACATACGGTCAGCCCCAGCATTTT

v_call: TRBV4-3
d_call: -
j_call: TRBJ2-5
clone_size: -
cdr3_aa: CASSQQGRETQYF
cdr3_nt: TGCGCCAGCAGCCAACAGGGTAGAGAGACCCAGTACTTC

v_call: TRBV12-5
d_call: -
j_call: TRBJ2-5
clone_size: -
cdr3_aa: CASGLGGHTETQYF
cdr3_nt: TGTGCTAGTGGTTTGGGGGGACACACAGAGACCCAGTACTTC

v_call: TRBV18
d_call: -
j_call: TRBJ1-4
clone_size: -
cdr3_aa: CASSPPARQEKLFF
cdr3_nt: TGTGCCAGCTCACCACCCGCCCGGCAAGAAAAACTGTTTTTT

v_call: TRBV27
d_call: -
j_call: TRBJ2-6
clone_size: -
cdr3_aa: CASSLWERSGANVLTF
cdr3_nt: TGTGCCAGCAGTTTATGGGAACGGTCTGGGGCCAACGTCCTGACTTTC

v_call: TRBV28
d_call: -
j_call: TRBJ1-5
clone_size: -
cdr3_aa: CASSLGGMENYLSNQPQHF
cdr3_nt: TGTGCCAGCAGTTTAGGTGGTATGGAGAATTACCTTAGCAATCAGCCCCAGCATTTT

v_call: TRBV14
d_call: -
j_call: TRBJ2-2
clone_size: -
cdr3_aa: CASSPRPWGELFF
cdr3_nt: TGTGCCAGCAGCCCGCGCCCCTGGGGGGAGCTGTTTTTT

v_call: TRBV6-1
d_call: -
j_call: TRBJ2-3
clone_size: -
cdr3_aa: CASSEAGTITDTQYF
cdr3_nt: TGTGCCAGCAGTGAAGCTGGCACCATCACAGATACGCAGTATTTT

v_call: TRBV30
d_call: -
j_call: TRBJ1-1
clone_size: -
cdr3_aa: CAWSKGTEAFF
cdr3_nt: TGTGCCTGGAGTAAAGGCACTGAAGCTTTCTTT

v_call: TRBV5-4
d_call: -
j_call: TRBJ1-1
clone_size: -
cdr3_aa: CASSTARGPNTEAFF
cdr3_nt: TGTGCCAGCAGCACCGCGAGGGGACCTAACACTGAAGCTTTCTTT

v_call: TRBV11-2
d_call: TRBD1
j_call: TRBJ1-4
clone_size: -
cdr3_aa: CASSFGQAFGEKLFF
cdr3_nt: TGTGCCAGCAGCTTTGGACAGGCCTTCGGTGAAAAACTGTTTTTT

v_call: TRBV15
d_call: -
j_call: TRBJ2-7
clone_size: -
cdr3_aa: CATSLASGYEQYF
cdr3_nt: TGTGCCACCAGCCTAGCGTCTGGGTACGAGCAGTACTTC